The rows below give T cell receptor beta chains drawn from one sample of a study of T cell changes during pregnancy in multiple sclerosis. Method: immunoSEQ multiplex PCR; TCRdb's copy keeps in-frame clones and lacks some. This sample has approximately 99,000 clones, with less than 95% found just once. The specimen comprised peripheral blood, sampled in the second trimester of pregnancy. These receptors originate from a female donor in good health, enrolled as a control in a pregnancy study. The CDR3 runs from the conserved cysteine through the conserved F or W. A D gene is named only where the DNA matches it firmly. Clone size, where shown, is once, few, many, or a class for clones that have expanded.

CDR3 protein: CASKAGAPDEQYF; CDR3 DNA: TGTGCCAGCAAGGCAGGGGCGCCCGACGAGCAGTACTTC; J gene: TRBJ2-7; D gene: -; clone size: -; V gene: TRBV25-1
CDR3 protein: CASSPGGTGTYEQYF; CDR3 DNA: TGTGCCAGCAGCCCTGGTGGGACAGGGACCTACGAGCAGTACTTC; J gene: TRBJ2-7; D gene: TRBD1; clone size: few; V gene: TRBV7-2
CDR3 protein: CASSFGGGSPDTQYF; CDR3 DNA: TGTGCCAGCAGCTTCGGTGGGGGCTCCCCAGATACGCAGTATTTT; J gene: TRBJ2-3; D gene: -; clone size: -; V gene: TRBV7-9
CDR3 protein: CASSLGMNTEAFF; CDR3 DNA: TGTGCCAGCAGCCTCGGGATGAACACTGAAGCTTTCTTT; J gene: TRBJ1-1; D gene: -; clone size: -; V gene: TRBV2
CDR3 protein: CASSYRQGGQPQHF; CDR3 DNA: TGTGCCAGCAGTTACAGACAGGGAGGCCAGCCCCAGCATTTT; J gene: TRBJ1-5; D gene: TRBD1; clone size: -; V gene: TRBV6-5
CDR3 protein: CASSVDRNPPLHF; CDR3 DNA: TGTGCCAGCAGTGTTGACAGGAACCCACCCCTCCACTTT; J gene: TRBJ1-6; D gene: -; clone size: few; V gene: TRBV6-1
CDR3 protein: CASSWRLISTGELFF; CDR3 DNA: TGTGCCAGCAGTTGGCGACTAATTTCCACCGGGGAGCTGTTTTTT; J gene: TRBJ2-2; D gene: -; clone size: -; V gene: TRBV6-5
CDR3 protein: CASSNEAGTLYGYTF; CDR3 DNA: TGTGCCAGCTCAAACGAAGCCGGGACACTATATGGCTACACCTTC; J gene: TRBJ1-2; D gene: -; clone size: -; V gene: TRBV6-4
CDR3 protein: CASSPLGAGNEQFF; CDR3 DNA: TGTGCCAGCAGTCCCCTGGGCGCGGGCAATGAGCAGTTCTTC; J gene: TRBJ2-1; D gene: -; clone size: -; V gene: TRBV6-4
CDR3 protein: CASSLVSRETQYF; CDR3 DNA: TGTGCCAGCAGTTTAGTTTCGCGAGAGACCCAGTACTTC; J gene: TRBJ2-5; D gene: -; clone size: -; V gene: TRBV27
CDR3 protein: CASSMGVGTSADTQYF; CDR3 DNA: TGTGCCAGTAGTATGGGGGTCGGGACTAGCGCAGATACGCAGTATTTT; J gene: TRBJ2-3; D gene: TRBD2; clone size: -; V gene: TRBV19
CDR3 protein: CASSLDRGGADTQYF; CDR3 DNA: TGTGCCAGCAGCTTGGATCGCGGGGGGGCAGATACGCAGTATTTT; J gene: TRBJ2-3; D gene: TRBD2; clone size: -; V gene: TRBV5-4
CDR3 protein: CASSLAGDYDRIQYF; CDR3 DNA: TGCGCCAGCAGCTTGGCCGGGGATTACGATAGAATTCAGTACTTC; J gene: TRBJ2-4; D gene: -; clone size: -; V gene: TRBV5-1
CDR3 protein: CASSLWGGLTSTDTQYF; CDR3 DNA: TGCGCCAGCAGCTTGTGGGGGGGGCTTACTAGCACAGATACGCAGTATTTT; J gene: TRBJ2-3; D gene: -; clone size: -; V gene: TRBV5-1
CDR3 protein: CASSAGFRGGYEQFF; CDR3 DNA: TGTGCCAGTAGTGCGGGGTTTAGAGGAGGCTATGAGCAGTTCTTC; J gene: TRBJ2-1; D gene: -; clone size: -; V gene: TRBV19
CDR3 protein: CASSGGSGQYF; CDR3 DNA: TGTGCCAGCAGCGGGGGGTCGGGGCAGTACTTC; J gene: TRBJ2-7; D gene: -; clone size: -; V gene: TRBV11-3
CDR3 protein: CASSLIADLYNEQFF; CDR3 DNA: TGTGCCAGCAGCTTAATAGCGGACCTCTACAATGAGCAGTTCTTC; J gene: TRBJ2-1; D gene: -; clone size: -; V gene: TRBV7-8
CDR3 protein: CASSRGVVKLFF; CDR3 DNA: TGTGCCAGCAGTAGAGGAGTAGTTAAACTGTTTTTT; J gene: TRBJ1-4; D gene: -; clone size: -; V gene: TRBV28
CDR3 protein: CASSYSTGHQPQHF; CDR3 DNA: TGTGCCAGCAGTTACTCCACAGGGCACCAGCCCCAGCATTTT; J gene: TRBJ1-5; D gene: -; clone size: -; V gene: TRBV6-6
CDR3 protein: CASSYTGDKAKPLHF; CDR3 DNA: TGTGCCAGCAGTTACACAGGGGACAAGGCCAAACCCCTCCACTTT; J gene: TRBJ1-6; D gene: TRBD1; clone size: -; V gene: TRBV6-6
CDR3 protein: CASSQINLVSTDTQYF; CDR3 DNA: TGCGCCAGCAGCCAAATAAACCTAGTCAGCACAGATACGCAGTATTTT; J gene: TRBJ2-3; D gene: -; clone size: -; V gene: TRBV4-1
CDR3 protein: CASSATARDQPQHF; CDR3 DNA: TGTGCCAGTAGTGCGACAGCAAGGGATCAGCCCCAGCATTTT; J gene: TRBJ1-5; D gene: -; clone size: -; V gene: TRBV19
CDR3 protein: CASSFKISGDQPQHF; CDR3 DNA: TGTGCCAGCAGCTTTAAGATATCGGGGGATCAGCCCCAGCATTTT; J gene: TRBJ1-5; D gene: -; clone size: -; V gene: TRBV7-2
CDR3 protein: CATSGTRSSYEQYF; CDR3 DNA: TGTGCCACCTCCGGGACTAGGTCTTCCTACGAGCAGTACTTC; J gene: TRBJ2-7; D gene: TRBD2; clone size: -; V gene: TRBV15
CDR3 protein: CASSFWARVVVNTEAFF; CDR3 DNA: TGCGCCAGCAGCTTTTGGGCCAGGGTCGTCGTGAACACTGAAGCTTTCTTT; J gene: TRBJ1-1; D gene: -; clone size: -; V gene: TRBV5-1
CDR3 protein: CASSIQGLGYTF; CDR3 DNA: TGCGCCAGCAGCATACAGGGTCTTGGCTACACCTTC; J gene: TRBJ1-2; D gene: -; clone size: once; V gene: TRBV5-1
CDR3 protein: CASSIDGQGVAGANVLTF; CDR3 DNA: TGTGCCAGTAGTATAGATGGACAGGGGGTGGCTGGGGCCAACGTCCTGACTTTC; J gene: TRBJ2-6; D gene: TRBD1; clone size: -; V gene: TRBV19
CDR3 protein: CASSPPGGPSLFF; CDR3 DNA: TGTGCCAGCAGTCCCCCCGGGGGGCCCTCACTGTTTTTT; J gene: TRBJ2-2; D gene: -; clone size: -; V gene: TRBV27
CDR3 protein: CASSPTTGVNTEAFF; CDR3 DNA: TGTGCCAGTAGTCCCACGACAGGGGTCAACACTGAAGCTTTCTTT; J gene: TRBJ1-1; D gene: TRBD1; clone size: once; V gene: TRBV19
CDR3 protein: CASSVDRAHGYTF; CDR3 DNA: TGTGCCAGCAGCGTGGACAGGGCCCATGGCTACACCTTC; J gene: TRBJ1-2; D gene: TRBD1; clone size: -; V gene: TRBV2
CDR3 protein: CASSSQGVSTDTQYF; CDR3 DNA: TGTGCCAGCAGTTCACAGGGGGTTAGCACAGATACGCAGTATTTT; J gene: TRBJ2-3; D gene: TRBD1; clone size: once; V gene: TRBV5-5
CDR3 protein: CASSEKQRGVVEQYF; CDR3 DNA: TGTGCCAGCAGTGAAAAACAGCGGGGGGTGGTTGAGCAGTACTTC; J gene: TRBJ2-7; D gene: TRBD2; clone size: -; V gene: TRBV2
CDR3 protein: CASSPSAVGSSYNSPLHF; CDR3 DNA: TGTGCCAGCAGTCCTTCCGCAGTCGGGAGCTCCTATAATTCACCCCTCCACTTT; J gene: TRBJ1-6; D gene: -; clone size: -; V gene: TRBV28
CDR3 protein: CASSLGQGLRNLEAFF; CDR3 DNA: TGCGCCAGCAGCTTGGGACAGGGGTTGCGAAACCTTGAAGCTTTCTTT; J gene: TRBJ1-1; D gene: TRBD1; clone size: -; V gene: TRBV5-1
CDR3 protein: CASSSIAGGPWETQYF; CDR3 DNA: TGTGCCAGCAGCTCTATAGCGGGAGGGCCATGGGAGACCCAGTACTTC; J gene: TRBJ2-5; D gene: TRBD2; clone size: -; V gene: TRBV11-2
CDR3 protein: CASSLRTEYSNQPQHF; CDR3 DNA: TGTGCCAGCAGCCTAAGGACAGAGTATAGCAATCAGCCCCAGCATTTT; J gene: TRBJ1-5; D gene: -; clone size: -; V gene: TRBV4-2
CDR3 protein: CASSEAGDYGYTF; CDR3 DNA: TGTGCCAGCAGTGAGGCGGGGGACTATGGCTACACCTTC; J gene: TRBJ1-2; D gene: -; clone size: -; V gene: TRBV6-1
CDR3 protein: CASSSTGDNSPLHF; CDR3 DNA: TGCGCCAGCAGCTCGACAGGGGATAATTCACCCCTCCACTTT; J gene: TRBJ1-6; D gene: TRBD1; clone size: -; V gene: TRBV5-1
CDR3 protein: CASSPDIPSNQPQHF; CDR3 DNA: TGTGCCAGCAGCCCAGATATTCCGAGCAATCAGCCCCAGCATTTT; J gene: TRBJ1-5; D gene: -; clone size: -; V gene: TRBV7-8
CDR3 protein: CASSGRGSSSYNEQFF; CDR3 DNA: TGTGCCAGCAGCGGGCGGGGCAGTAGCTCCTACAATGAGCAGTTCTTC; J gene: TRBJ2-1; D gene: -; clone size: -; V gene: TRBV27
CDR3 protein: CASSLSRGGRTDTQYF; CDR3 DNA: TGTGCCAGCAGCTTATCTCGCGGCGGGAGGACAGATACGCAGTATTTT; J gene: TRBJ2-3; D gene: TRBD2; clone size: -; V gene: TRBV7-9
CDR3 protein: CASSITGADTQYF; CDR3 DNA: TGCGCCAGCAGCATAACAGGGGCAGATACGCAGTATTTT; J gene: TRBJ2-3; D gene: TRBD1; clone size: once; V gene: TRBV5-1
CDR3 protein: CSATGQAVQQYF; CDR3 DNA: TGCAGCGCCACAGGACAGGCCGTCCAGCAGTACTTC; J gene: TRBJ2-7; D gene: TRBD1; clone size: -; V gene: TRBV29-1
CDR3 protein: CASRVLGGIDNQPQHF; CDR3 DNA: TGTGCCAGCAGGGTCCTCGGGGGAATAGACAATCAGCCCCAGCATTTT; J gene: TRBJ1-5; D gene: -; clone size: -; V gene: TRBV6-6
CDR3 protein: CASSLQGAAYNEQFF; CDR3 DNA: TGTGCCAGCAGCTTACAGGGGGCCGCTTACAATGAGCAGTTCTTC; J gene: TRBJ2-1; D gene: TRBD1; clone size: -; V gene: TRBV7-9
CDR3 protein: CARGRQGGTQYF; CDR3 DNA: TGTGCCAGGGGTCGCCAGGGTGGTACGCAGTATTTT; J gene: TRBJ2-3; D gene: -; clone size: -; V gene: TRBV6-1
CDR3 protein: CASSFGQGLSTDTQYF; CDR3 DNA: TGTGCCAGCAGCTTTGGACAGGGCCTTAGCACAGATACGCAGTATTTT; J gene: TRBJ2-3; D gene: TRBD1; clone size: -; V gene: TRBV7-2
CDR3 protein: CASSLSYGGDTQYF; CDR3 DNA: TGTGCCAGCAGCTTGAGTTATGGGGGGGATACGCAGTATTTT; J gene: TRBJ2-3; D gene: -; clone size: -; V gene: TRBV5-4
CDR3 protein: CASSATSPSYEQYF; CDR3 DNA: TGCGCCAGCAGCGCGACTAGCCCCTCCTACGAGCAGTACTTC; J gene: TRBJ2-7; D gene: TRBD2; clone size: -; V gene: TRBV5-1